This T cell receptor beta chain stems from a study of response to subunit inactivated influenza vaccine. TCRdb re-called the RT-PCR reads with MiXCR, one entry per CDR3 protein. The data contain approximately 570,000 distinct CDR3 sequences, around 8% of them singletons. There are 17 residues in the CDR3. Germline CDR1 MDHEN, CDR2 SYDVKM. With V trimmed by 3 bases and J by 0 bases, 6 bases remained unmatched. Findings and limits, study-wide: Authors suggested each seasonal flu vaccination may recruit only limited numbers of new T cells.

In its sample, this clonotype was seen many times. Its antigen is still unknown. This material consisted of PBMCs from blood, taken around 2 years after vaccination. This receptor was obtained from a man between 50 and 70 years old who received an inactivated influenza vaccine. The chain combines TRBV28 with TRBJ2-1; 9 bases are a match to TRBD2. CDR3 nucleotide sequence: TGTGCCAGCAGTTTCGGCGGGGGGGCCGGCTCCTACAATGAGCAGTTCTTC. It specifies CASSFGGGAGSYNEQFF.